One TCR beta chain is described in this entry. The data stem from a study of blood T cell repertoires in COVID-19. Germline values: CDR1 SGHRS, CDR2 YFSETQ. CDR3 length: 16 residues. V dropped 1 base and J dropped 0 bases, with 10 bases sitting between them. In the authors' methods: Nucleated cell number was recorded as an estimate derived from reference gene primer amplification. Method: immunoSEQ multiplex PCR; TCRdb's copy keeps in-frame clones and lacks some. From that table come the V and J calls and clone size; the DNA was used to work out D and trimming. The table records about 130,000 clones, 85% of them present only once.

The chain links TRBV5-1 to TRBJ2-2; D unresolved. Sequenced material: peripheral blood. This TCR came from an elderly woman with acute or convalescent COVID-19. This CDR3 reads CASSLSPTSNTGELFF. In DNA, the CDR3 is TGCGCCAGCAGCTTGTCTCCGACATCGAACACCGGGGAGCTGTTTTTT.